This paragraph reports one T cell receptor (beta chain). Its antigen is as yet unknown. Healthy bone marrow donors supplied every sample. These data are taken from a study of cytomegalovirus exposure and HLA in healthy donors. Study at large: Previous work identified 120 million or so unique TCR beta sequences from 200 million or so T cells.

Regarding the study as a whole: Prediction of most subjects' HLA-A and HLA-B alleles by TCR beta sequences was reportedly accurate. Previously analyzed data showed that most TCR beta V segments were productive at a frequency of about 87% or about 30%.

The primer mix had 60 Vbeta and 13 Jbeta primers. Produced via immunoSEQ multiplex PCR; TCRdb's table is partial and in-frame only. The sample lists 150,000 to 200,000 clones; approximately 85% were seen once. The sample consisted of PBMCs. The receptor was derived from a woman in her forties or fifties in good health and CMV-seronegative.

As DNA, the CDR3 is TGTGCCAGCAGTTTCGGTGGGACGGAGGGGAATGAGCAGTTCTTC. Its translation is CASSFGGTEGNEQFF. The J gene is TRBJ2-1, the V gene TRBV28; tentative D call: TRBD2 (6 bases). In germline, CDR1 is MDHEN, CDR2 SYDVKM. This CDR3 is built from 15 residues. Trimming stripped 3 bases from V and 7 bases from J, with 16 bases between.